What follows are 3 T cell receptor beta chains derived from one specimen sequenced in a study of a mutant IDH1 vaccine in newly diagnosed glioma. These receptors' antigens are unknown. The time point is: week 47, end of study. Doses consisted of 300 ug of mutant IDH1 20-mer peptide each, paired with topical imiquimod. The protocol was immunoSEQ multiplex PCR, while the TCRdb copy is restricted to in-frame clones and leaves out a portion. The sample consists of about 50,000 clones, about 88% of them appearing once. This material consisted of PBMCs, taken from a glioma patient whose treatment included an IDH1 peptide vaccine. The receptors originated from a woman in her twenties or thirties with glioma. Some clones in this sample may be carry-over from other donors' samples.

The genes are TRBV12-2 and TRBJ2-5. TRBV12-2 represents a pseudogene. The CDR3 spans 16 residues. The CDR3: CASRLERGEDEETQYF. CDR3 nucleotides: TGTGCAAGTCGCTTAGAAAGGGGGGAGGATGAAGAGACCCAGTACTTC.

The V and J genes are TRBV7-6 and TRBJ2-6; D is unresolved. The V and J ends lost 4 bases and 0 bases respectively, with 19 bases between them. CDR1 and CDR2 (germline): SGHVS, FNYEAQ. The CDR3 is made up of 19 amino acids. CDR3 region: CASSSMGWEASSGANVLTF. CDR3 sequence (DNA): TGTGCCAGCAGCTCAATGGGTTGGGAAGCCTCCTCTGGGGCCAACGTCCTGACTTTC.

This rearrangement joins TRBV5-1 to TRBJ2-2; weak D call: TRBD2 (7 bases). Germline V lookup: CDR1 SGHRS, CDR2 YFSETQ. The CDR3 length is 17 residues. The V end was cut by 8 bases, the J end by 1 base, with 21 bases between. The CDR3 region has the DNA TGCGCCAGTTCCTCAGCGGGACACACATTGAACACCGGGGAGCTGTTTTTT. Protein: CASSSAGHTLNTGELFF.